This TCR beta chain was profiled in a study of blood T cell repertoires in COVID-19. Whole-study context: Samples came from the United States, Italy and Spain, spanning acute and convalescent COVID-19. PBMCs, B-cell-depleted T cells, or T cells were the source of the cDNA or gDNA that made up the material.

This CDR3 is built from 19 residues. The V gene lost 0 bases and the J gene lost 2 bases, with 21 bases spanning the gap. Germline V gene data show CDR1 as LGHDT and CDR2 as YNNKEL (reference sequence). In the authors' methods: For nucleated cells, counts were estimated from reference gene primer amplification. The data were produced by immunoSEQ multiplex PCR, yet TCRdb's version contains in-frame clones alone and is incomplete. That table furnishes V, J and clone size, whereas the DNA furnished D and trimming. In the table there are approximately 53,000 clones, 87% of which are singletons. Recruited during active infection, patients (from Seattle) were subsequently followed longitudinally.

The specimen was peripheral blood. The chain combines TRBV3-1 (or the pseudogene TRBV3-2) with TRBJ2-3; D possibly corresponds to TRBD1 (5 bases). The source of this sequence is a woman older than 75 with COVID-19, enrolled during active disease. CDR3 protein: CASSQDQVVRGSTTDTQYF. CDR3 DNA: TGTGCCAGCAGCCAAGATCAAGTGGTTAGGGGCAGCACCACAGATACGCAGTATTTT.